Listed below are T cell receptor beta chains from one sample, sequenced in a study of cytomegalovirus exposure and HLA in healthy donors. Here immunoSEQ multiplex PCR was the method, and the copy in TCRdb shows in-frame clones only, minus some. Of around 50,000 clones in the sample, 55% to 80% were seen once. What was sequenced was PBMCs. The source is a woman aged 45-65 years in good health and CMV-seropositive. The CDR3 runs from the conserved cysteine through the conserved F or W.

j_call v_call cdr3_aa
TRBJ1-3 TRBV18 CASSPRTDSGNTIYF
TRBJ1-2 TRBV7-6 CASSLGTASYGYTF
TRBJ1-3 TRBV4-1 CASSGGQGSSGNTIYF
TRBJ1-6 TRBV7-6 CASSFGGYNSPLHF
TRBJ1-2 TRBV19 CASREQGKSGYGYTF
TRBJ1-2 TRBV7-9 CASSPAGASGYTF
TRBJ2-7 TRBV7-9 CASSRTDPYDIYEQYF
TRBJ2-3 TRBV5-5 CASSLSSNTGLVLDTQYF
TRBJ2-5 TRBV7-9 CASSYEWSQGTGETQYF
TRBJ1-1 TRBV18 CASSLTTGASNTEAFF
TRBJ2-3 TRBV5-4 CASSLEGGVGTDTQYF
TRBJ1-2 TRBV7-9 CASNTLDRGTDGYTF
TRBJ2-1 TRBV25-1 CASSGPMSSDEQFF
TRBJ2-7 TRBV6-9 CATPQPESRDSYEQYF
TRBJ1-1 TRBV27 CASSFFGGTEAFF
TRBJ2-2 TRBV28 CASSTVWTGSLMITNTGELFF
TRBJ1-2 TRBV28 CASTFTGVGNYGYTF
TRBJ2-5 TRBV27 CASSRKPDVTGTQYF
TRBJ1-2 TRBV18 CASSPEQGRSYTF
TRBJ2-5 TRBV10-3 CAIIRQETQYF
TRBJ1-1 TRBV18 CASSSSTGWDTEAFF
TRBJ2-5 TRBV5-6 CASSTKRLAGGETQYF
TRBJ1-1 TRBV7-9 CASSLGGQATEAFF
TRBJ2-2 TRBV6-6 CTSRTGVNTGELFF
TRBJ1-5 TRBV27 CASSPRQGTQPQHF
TRBJ1-1 TRBV18 CASSQGAGTEAFF
TRBJ2-7 TRBV5-1 CASSLGRQGTGLRAQYF
TRBJ1-1 TRBV9 CASSVRGNRNTEAFF
TRBJ2-1 TRBV7-2 CASSEGTSSYNEQFF